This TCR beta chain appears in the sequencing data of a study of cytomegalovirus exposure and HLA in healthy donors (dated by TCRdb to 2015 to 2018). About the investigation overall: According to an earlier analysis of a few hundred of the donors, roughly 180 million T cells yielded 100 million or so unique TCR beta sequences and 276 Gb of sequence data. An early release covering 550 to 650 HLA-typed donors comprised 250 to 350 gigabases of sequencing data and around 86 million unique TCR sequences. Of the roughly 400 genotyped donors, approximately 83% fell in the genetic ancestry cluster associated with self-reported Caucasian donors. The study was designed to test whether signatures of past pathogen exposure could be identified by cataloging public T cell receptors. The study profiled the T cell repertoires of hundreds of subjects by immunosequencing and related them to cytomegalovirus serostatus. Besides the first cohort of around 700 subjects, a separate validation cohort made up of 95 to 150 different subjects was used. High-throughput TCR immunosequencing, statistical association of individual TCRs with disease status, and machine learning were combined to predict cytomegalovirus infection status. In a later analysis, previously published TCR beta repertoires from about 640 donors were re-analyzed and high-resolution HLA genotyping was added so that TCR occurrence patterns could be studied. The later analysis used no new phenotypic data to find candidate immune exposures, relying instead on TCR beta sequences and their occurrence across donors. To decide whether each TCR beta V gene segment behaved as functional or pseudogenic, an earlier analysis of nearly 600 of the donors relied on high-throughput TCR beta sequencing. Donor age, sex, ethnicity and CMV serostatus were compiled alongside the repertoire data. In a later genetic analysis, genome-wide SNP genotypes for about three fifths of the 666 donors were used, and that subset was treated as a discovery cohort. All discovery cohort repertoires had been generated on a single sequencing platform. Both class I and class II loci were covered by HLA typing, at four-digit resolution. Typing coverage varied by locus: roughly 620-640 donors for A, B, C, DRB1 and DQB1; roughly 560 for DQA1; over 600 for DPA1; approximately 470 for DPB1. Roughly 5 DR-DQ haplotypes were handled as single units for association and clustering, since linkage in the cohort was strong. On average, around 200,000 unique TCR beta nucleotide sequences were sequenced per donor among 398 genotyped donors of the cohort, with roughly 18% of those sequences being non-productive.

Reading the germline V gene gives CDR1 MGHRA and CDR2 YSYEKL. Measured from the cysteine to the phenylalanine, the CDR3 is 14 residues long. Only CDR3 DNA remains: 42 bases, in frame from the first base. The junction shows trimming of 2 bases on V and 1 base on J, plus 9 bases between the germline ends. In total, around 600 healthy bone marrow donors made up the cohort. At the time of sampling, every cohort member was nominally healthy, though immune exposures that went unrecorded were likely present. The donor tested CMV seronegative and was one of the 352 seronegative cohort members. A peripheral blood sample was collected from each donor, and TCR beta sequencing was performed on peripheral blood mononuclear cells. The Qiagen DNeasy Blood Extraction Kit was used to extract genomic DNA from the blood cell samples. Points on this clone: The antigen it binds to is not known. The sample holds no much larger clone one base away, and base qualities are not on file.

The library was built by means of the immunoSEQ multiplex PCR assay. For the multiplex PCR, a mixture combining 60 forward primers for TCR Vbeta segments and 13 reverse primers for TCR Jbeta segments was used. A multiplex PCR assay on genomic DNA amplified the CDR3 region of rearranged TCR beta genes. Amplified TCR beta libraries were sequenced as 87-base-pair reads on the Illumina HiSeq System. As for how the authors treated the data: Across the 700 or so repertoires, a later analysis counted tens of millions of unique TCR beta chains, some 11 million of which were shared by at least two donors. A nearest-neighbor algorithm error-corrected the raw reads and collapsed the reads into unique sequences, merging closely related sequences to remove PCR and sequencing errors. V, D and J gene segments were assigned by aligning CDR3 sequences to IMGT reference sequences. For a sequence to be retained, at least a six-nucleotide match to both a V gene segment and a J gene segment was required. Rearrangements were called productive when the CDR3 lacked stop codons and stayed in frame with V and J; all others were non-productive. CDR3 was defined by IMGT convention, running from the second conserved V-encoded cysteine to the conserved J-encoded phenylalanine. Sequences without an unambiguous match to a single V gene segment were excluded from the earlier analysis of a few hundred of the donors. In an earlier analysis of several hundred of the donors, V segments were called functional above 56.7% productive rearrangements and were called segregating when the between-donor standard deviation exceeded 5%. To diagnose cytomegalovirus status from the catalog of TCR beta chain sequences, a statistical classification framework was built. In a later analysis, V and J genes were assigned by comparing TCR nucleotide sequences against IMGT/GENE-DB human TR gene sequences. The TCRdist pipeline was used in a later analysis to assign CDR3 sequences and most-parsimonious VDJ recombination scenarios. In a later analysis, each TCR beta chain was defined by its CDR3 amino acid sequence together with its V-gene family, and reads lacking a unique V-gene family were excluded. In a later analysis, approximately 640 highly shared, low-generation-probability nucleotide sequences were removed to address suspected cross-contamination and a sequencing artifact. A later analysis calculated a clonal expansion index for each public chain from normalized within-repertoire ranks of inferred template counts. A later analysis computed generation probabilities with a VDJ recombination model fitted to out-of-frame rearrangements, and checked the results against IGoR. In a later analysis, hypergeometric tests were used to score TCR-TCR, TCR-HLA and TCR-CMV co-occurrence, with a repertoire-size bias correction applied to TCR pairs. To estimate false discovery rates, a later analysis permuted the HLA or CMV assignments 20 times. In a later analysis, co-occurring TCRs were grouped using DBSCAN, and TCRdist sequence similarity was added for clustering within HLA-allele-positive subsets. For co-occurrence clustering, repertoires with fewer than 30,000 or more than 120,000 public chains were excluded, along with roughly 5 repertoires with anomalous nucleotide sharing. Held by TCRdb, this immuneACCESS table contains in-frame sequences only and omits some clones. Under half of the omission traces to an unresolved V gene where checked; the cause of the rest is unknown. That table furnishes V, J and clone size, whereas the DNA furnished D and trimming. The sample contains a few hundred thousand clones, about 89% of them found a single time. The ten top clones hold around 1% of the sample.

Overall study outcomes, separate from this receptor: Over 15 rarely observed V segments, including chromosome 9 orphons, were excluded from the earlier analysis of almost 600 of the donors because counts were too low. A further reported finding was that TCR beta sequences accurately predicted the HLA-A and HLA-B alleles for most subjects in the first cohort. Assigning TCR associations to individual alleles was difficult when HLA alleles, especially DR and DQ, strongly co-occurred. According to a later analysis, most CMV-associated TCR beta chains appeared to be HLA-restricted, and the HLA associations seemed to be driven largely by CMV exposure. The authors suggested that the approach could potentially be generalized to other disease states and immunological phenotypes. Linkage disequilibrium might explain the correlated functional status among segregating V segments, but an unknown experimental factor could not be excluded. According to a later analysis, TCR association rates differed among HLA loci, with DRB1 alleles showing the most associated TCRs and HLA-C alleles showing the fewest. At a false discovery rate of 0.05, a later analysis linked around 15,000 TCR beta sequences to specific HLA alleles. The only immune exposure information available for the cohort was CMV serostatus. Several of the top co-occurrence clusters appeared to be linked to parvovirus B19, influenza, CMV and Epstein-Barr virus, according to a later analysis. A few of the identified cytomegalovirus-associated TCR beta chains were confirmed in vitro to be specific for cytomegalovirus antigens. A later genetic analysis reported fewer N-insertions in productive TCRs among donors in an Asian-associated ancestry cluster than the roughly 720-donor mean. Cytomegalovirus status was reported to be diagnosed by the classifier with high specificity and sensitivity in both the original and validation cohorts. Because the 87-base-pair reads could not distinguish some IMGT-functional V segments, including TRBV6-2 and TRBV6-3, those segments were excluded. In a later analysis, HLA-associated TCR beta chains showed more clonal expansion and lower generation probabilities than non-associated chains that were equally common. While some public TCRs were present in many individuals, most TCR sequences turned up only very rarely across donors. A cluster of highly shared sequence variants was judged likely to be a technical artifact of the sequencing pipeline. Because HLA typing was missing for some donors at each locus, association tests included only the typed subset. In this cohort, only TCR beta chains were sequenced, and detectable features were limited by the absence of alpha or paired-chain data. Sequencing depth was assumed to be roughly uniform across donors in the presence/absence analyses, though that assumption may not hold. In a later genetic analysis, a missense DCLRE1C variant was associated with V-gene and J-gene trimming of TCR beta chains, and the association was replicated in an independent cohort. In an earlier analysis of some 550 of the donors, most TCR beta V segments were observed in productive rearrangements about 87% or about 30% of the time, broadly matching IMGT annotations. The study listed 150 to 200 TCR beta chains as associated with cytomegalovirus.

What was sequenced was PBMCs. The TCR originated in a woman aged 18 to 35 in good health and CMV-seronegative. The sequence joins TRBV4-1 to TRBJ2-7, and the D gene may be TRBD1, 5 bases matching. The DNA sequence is TGCGCCAGCAGCCAACGACAGATTTCCTACGAGCAGTACTTC. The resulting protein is CASSQRQISYEQYF.